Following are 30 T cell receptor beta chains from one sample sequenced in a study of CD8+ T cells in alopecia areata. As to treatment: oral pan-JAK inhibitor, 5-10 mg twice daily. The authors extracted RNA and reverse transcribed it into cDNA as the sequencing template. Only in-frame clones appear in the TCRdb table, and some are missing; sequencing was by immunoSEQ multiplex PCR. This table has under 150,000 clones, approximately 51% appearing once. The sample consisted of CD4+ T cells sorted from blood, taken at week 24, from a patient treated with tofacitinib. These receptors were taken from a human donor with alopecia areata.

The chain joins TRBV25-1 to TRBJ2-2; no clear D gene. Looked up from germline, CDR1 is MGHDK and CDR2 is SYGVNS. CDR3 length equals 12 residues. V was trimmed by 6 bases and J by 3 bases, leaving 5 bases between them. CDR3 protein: CASRDYTGELFF. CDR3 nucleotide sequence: TGTGCCAGCAGGGATTACACCGGGGAGCTGTTTTTT.

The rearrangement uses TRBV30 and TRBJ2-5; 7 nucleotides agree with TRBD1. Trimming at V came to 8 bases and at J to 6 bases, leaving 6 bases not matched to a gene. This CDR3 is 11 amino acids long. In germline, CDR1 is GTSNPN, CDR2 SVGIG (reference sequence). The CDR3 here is CARDSGKTQYF. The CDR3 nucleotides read TGTGCCAGGGACAGTGGGAAGACCCAGTACTTC.

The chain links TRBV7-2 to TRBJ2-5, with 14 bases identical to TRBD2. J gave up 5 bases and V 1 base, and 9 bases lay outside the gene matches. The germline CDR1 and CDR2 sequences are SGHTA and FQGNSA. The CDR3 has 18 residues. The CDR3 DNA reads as TGTGCCAGCAGCTTAGGGACTAGCGGGGGGTCCGTTCGGGAGACCCAGTACTTC. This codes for CASSLGTSGGSVRETQYF.

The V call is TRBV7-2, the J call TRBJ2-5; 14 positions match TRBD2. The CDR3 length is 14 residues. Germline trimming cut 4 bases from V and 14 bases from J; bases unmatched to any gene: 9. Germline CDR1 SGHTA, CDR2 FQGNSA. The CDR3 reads CASSSRTSGGHIYF. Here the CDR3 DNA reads TGTGCCAGCAGCTCACGGACTAGCGGGGGGCACATTTACTTC.

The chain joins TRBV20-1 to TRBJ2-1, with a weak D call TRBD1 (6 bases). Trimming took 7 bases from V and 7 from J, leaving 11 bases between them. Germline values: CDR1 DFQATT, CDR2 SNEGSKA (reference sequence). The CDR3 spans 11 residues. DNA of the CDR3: TGCAGTGTTAACAGGGTAAATGAGCAGTTCTTC. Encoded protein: CSVNRVNEQFF.

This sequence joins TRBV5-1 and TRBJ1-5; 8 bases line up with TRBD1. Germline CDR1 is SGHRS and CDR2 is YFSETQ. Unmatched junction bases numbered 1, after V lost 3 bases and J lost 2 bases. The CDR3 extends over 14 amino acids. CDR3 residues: CASSSGQGNQPQHF. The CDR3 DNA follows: TGCGCCAGCAGCTCGGGACAGGGCAATCAGCCCCAGCATTTT.

The CDR3 DNA reads TGCAGCGTTGGTCGGGCGGGCACTGAAGCTTTCTTT. Amino acids: CSVGRAGTEAFF. The chain carries TRBV29-1 and TRBJ1-1, with D unclear. V lost 4 bases to trimming and J lost 4 bases, with 10 bases between them. This CDR3 comprises 12 residues. Germline V gene sequence: CDR1 SQVTM, CDR2 ANQGSEA.

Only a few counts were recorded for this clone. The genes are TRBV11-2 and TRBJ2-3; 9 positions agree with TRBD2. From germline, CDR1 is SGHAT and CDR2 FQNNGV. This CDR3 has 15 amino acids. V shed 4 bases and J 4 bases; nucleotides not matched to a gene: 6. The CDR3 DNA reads TGTGCCAGCAGCTCTAGTGGGACTAGCTCAGATACGCAGTATTTT. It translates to CASSSSGTSSDTQYF.

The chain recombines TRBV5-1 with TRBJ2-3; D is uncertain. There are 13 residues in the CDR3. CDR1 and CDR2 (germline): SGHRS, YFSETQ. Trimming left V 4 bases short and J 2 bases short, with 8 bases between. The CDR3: CASSMRPTDTQYF. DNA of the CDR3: TGCGCCAGCAGCATGAGACCCACAGATACGCAGTATTTT. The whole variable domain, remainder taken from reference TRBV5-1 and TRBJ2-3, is KAGVTQTPRYLIKTRGQQVTLSCSPISGHRSVSWYQQTPGQGLQFLFEYFSETQRNKGNFPGRFSGRQFSNSRSEMNVSTLELGDSALYLCASSMRPTDTQYFGPGTRLTVL.

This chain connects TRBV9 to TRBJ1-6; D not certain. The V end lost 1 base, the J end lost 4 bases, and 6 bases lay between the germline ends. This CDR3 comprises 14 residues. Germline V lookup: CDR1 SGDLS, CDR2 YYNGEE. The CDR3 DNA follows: TGTGCCAGCAGCGTAACGCCTTATAATTCACCCCTCCACTTT. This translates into CASSVTPYNSPLHF. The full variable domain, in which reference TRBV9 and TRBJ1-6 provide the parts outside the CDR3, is DSGVTQTPKHLITATGQRVTLRCSPRSGDLSVYWYQQSLDQGLQFLIQYYNGEERAKGNILERFSAQQFPDLHSELNLSSLELGDSALYFCASSVTPYNSPLHFGNGTRLTVT.

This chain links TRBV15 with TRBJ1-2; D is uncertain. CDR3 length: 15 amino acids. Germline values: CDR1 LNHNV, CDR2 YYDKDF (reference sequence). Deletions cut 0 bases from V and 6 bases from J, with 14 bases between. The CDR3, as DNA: TGTGCCACCAGCAGAGATCTCGCAGGCCCGGATGGCTACACCTTC. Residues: CATSRDLAGPDGYTF.

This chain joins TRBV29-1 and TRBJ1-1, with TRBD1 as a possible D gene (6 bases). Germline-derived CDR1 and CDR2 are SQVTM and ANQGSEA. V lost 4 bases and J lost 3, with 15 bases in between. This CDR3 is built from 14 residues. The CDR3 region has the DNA TGCAGCGTTGGGGGGGGCTCTCTTCACACTGAAGCTTTCTTT. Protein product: CSVGGGSLHTEAFF.

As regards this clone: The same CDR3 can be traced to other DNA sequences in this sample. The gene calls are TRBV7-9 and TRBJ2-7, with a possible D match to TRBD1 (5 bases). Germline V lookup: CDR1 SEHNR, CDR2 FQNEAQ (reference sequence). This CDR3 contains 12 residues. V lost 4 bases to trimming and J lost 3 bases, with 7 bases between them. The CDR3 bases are TGTGCCAGCAGCTCGCAGGGCTACGAGCAGTACTTC. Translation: CASSSQGYEQYF.

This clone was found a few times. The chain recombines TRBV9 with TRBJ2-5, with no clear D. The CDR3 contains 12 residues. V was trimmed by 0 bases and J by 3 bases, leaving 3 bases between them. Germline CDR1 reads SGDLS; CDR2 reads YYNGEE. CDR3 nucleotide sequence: TGTGCCAGCAGCGTAGCTGAAGAGACCCAGTACTTC. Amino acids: CASSVAEETQYF.

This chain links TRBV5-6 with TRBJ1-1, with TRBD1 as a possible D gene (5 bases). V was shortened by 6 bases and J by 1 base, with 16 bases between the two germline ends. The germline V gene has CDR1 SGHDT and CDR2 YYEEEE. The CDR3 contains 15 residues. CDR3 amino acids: CASTPTGRTNTEAFF. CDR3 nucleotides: TGTGCCAGCACTCCAACGGGACGGACGAACACTGAAGCTTTCTTT.

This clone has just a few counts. CDR3 residues: CASSLGDSRGTEAFF. In DNA, the CDR3 is TGTGCCAGCAGCTTAGGGGACAGTCGGGGGACTGAAGCTTTCTTT. The V gene is TRBV7-9, the J gene TRBJ1-1; 7 bases fit TRBD1. The CDR3 has 15 amino acids. Germline lookup yields CDR1 SEHNR and CDR2 FQNEAQ (reference sequence). J was trimmed by 5 bases and V by 1 base; bases with no gene match: 7.

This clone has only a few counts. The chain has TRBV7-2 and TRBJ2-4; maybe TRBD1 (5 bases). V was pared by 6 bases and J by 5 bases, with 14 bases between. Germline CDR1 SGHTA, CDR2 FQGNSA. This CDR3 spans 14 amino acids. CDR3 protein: CASSFQGGQNIQYF. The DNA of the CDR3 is TGTGCCAGCAGTTTTCAGGGTGGGCAAAACATTCAGTACTTC.

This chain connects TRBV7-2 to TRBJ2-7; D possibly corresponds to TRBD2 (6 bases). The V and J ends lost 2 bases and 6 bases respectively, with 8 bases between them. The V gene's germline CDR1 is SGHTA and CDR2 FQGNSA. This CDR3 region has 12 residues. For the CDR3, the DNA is TGTGCCAGCAGCTTAAGGGGAGGCGAGCAGTACTTC. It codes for CASSLRGGEQYF. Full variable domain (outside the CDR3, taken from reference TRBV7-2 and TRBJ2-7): GAGVSQSPSNKVTEKGKDVELRCDPISGHTALYWYRQSLGQGLEFLIYFQGNSAPDKSGLPSDRFSAERTGGSVSTLTIQRTQQEDSAVYLCASSLRGGEQYFGPGTRLTVT.

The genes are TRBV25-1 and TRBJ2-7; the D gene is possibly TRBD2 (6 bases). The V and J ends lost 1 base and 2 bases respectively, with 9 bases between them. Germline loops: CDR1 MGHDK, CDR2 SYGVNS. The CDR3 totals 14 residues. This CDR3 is CASSEFGGTYEQYF. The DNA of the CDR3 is TGTGCCAGCAGTGAATTTGGAGGGACCTACGAGCAGTACTTC.

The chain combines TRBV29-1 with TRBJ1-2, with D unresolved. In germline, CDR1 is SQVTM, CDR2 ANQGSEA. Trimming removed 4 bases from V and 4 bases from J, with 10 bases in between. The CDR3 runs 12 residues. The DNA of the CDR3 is TGCAGCGTTGGAAAGCAGTCCTATGGCTACACCTTC. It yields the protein CSVGKQSYGYTF.

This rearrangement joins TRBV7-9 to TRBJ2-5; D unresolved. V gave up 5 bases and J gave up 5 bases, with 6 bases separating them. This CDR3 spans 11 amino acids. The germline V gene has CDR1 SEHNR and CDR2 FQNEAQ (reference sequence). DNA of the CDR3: TGTGCCAGCAGCCCTGCGGAGACCCAGTACTTC. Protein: CASSPAETQYF.

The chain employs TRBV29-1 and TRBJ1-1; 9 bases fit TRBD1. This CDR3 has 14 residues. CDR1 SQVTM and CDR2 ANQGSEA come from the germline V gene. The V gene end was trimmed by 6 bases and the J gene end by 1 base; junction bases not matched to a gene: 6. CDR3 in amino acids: CSVKTGGRNTEAFF. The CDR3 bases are TGCAGCGTAAAGACAGGGGGAAGGAACACTGAAGCTTTCTTT.

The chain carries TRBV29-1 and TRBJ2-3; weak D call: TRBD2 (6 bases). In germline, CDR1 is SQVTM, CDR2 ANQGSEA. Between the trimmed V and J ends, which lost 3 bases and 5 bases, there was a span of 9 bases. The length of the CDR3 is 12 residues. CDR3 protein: CSVDGGEDTQYF. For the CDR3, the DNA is TGCAGCGTTGATGGCGGGGAAGATACGCAGTATTTT.

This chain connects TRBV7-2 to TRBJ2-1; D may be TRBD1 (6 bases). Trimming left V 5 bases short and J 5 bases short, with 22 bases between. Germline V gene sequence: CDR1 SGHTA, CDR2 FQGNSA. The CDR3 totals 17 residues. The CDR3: CASSPYLRGSSHNEQFF. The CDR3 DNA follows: TGTGCCAGCAGCCCATACCTTAGGGGGAGTTCACACAATGAGCAGTTCTTC.

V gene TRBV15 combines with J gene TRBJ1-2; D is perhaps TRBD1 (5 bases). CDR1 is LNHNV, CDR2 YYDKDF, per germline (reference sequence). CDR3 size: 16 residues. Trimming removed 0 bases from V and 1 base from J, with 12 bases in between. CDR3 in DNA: TGTGCCACCAGCAGAGATAGTTGGGGGGTTAACTATGGCTACACCTTC. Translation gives CATSRDSWGVNYGYTF. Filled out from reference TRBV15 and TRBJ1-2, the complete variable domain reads DAMVIQNPRYQVTQFGKPVTLSCSQTLNHNVMYWYQQKSSQAPKLLFHYYDKDFNNEADTPDNFQSRRPNTSFCFLDIRSPGLGDTAMYLCATSRDSWGVNYGYTFGSGTRLTVV.

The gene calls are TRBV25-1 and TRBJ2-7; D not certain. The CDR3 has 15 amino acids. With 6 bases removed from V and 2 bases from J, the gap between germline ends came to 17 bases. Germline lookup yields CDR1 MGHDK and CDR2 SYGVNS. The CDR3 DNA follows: TGTGCCAGCAGGGACGTAGGCGGTCTTACCTACGAGCAGTACTTC. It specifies CASRDVGGLTYEQYF.

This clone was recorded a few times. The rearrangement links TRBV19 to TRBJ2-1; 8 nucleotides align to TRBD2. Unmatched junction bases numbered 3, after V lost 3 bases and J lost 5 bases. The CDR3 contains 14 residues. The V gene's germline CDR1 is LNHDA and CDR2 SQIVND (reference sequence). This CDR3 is CASSMSGGDNEQFF. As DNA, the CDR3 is TGTGCCAGTAGTATGAGCGGGGGTGACAATGAGCAGTTCTTC.

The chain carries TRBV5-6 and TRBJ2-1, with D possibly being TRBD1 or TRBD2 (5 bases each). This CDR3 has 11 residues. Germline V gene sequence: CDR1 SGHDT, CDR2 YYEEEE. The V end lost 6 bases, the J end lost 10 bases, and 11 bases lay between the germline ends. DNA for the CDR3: TGTGCCAGCACCCGCGAGGGGGAGCAGTTCTTC. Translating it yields CASTREGEQFF.

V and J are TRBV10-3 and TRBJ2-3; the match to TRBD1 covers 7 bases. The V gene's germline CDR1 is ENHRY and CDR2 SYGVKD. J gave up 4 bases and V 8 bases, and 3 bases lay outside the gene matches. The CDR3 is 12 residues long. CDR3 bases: TGTGCCATCGAGGGGGCGGCAGATACGCAGTATTTT. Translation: CAIEGAADTQYF.

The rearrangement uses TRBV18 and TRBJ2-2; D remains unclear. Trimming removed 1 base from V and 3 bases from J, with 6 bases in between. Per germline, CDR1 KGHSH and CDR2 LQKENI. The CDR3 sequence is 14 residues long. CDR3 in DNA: TGTGCCAGCTCACCACAGGGATACACCGGGGAGCTGTTTTTT. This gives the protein CASSPQGYTGELFF.